Included here is one TCR beta chain sequence, with context. The antigen remains unidentified. The sample is drawn from a study of cytomegalovirus exposure and HLA in healthy donors. The V and J ends lost 0 bases and 0 bases respectively, with 9 bases between them. The CDR3 is 16 residues long. Germline V lookup: CDR1 MNHEY, CDR2 SVGAGI. Study findings and constraints: The authors enumerated over 150 TCR beta chains as linked to cytomegalovirus. In terms of immune exposure information, only CMV serostatus was available. V- and J-gene trimming in TCR beta was tied to a missense DCLRE1C variant by an analysis performed later.

The study ran its PCR with 60 Vbeta and 13 Jbeta primers. This table comes from immunoSEQ multiplex PCR, and its TCRdb copy is limited to in-frame clones, with some not included. The sample consists of about 110,000 clones, more than 65% of them appearing once. The chain has TRBV6-5 and TRBJ1-3; the D gene is possibly TRBD1 (6 bases). The sequence came from a man aged 25 to 40 in good health and CMV-seronegative. Sequencing was performed on PBMCs. As DNA, the CDR3 is TGTGCCAGCAGTTACTCGAGGGGGAACTCTGGAAACACCATATATTTT. This encodes CASSYSRGNSGNTIYF.